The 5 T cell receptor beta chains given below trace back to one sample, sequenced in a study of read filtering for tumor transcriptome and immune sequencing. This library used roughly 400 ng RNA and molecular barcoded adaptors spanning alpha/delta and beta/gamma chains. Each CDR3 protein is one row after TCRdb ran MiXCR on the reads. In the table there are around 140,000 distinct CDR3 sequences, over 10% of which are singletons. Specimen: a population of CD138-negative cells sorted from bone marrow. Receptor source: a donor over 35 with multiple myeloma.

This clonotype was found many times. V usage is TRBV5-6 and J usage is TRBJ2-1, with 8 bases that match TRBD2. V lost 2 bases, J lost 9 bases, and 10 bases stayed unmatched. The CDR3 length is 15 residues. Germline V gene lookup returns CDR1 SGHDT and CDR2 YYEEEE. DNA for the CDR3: TGTGCCAGCAGCTTCCGAGGAGCGGGAGCGGGTGAGCAGTTCTTC. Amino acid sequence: CASSFRGAGAGEQFF. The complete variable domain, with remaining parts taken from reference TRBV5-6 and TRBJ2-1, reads DAGVTQSPTHLIKTRGQQVTLRCSPKSGHDTVSWYQQALGQGPQFIFQYYEEEERQRGNFPDRFSGHQFPNYSSELNVNALLLGDSALYLCASSFRGAGAGEQFFGPGTRLTVL.

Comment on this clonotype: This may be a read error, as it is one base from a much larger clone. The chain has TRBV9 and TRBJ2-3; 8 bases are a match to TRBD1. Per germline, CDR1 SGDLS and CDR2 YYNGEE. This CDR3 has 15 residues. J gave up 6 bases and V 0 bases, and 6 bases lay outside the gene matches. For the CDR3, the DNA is TGTGCCAGCAGCGTAGAGGGACAGGCACCCGATACGCAGTATTTT. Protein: CASSVEGQAPDTQYF.

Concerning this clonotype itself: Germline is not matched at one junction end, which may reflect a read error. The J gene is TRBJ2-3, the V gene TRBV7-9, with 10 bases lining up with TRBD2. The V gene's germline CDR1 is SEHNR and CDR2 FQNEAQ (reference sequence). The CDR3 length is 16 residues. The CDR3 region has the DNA TGTGCCAGCGGGCCCCTAGCGGGGGCTAGCACAGATACGCGGTATTTT. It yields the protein CASGPLAGASTDTRYF.

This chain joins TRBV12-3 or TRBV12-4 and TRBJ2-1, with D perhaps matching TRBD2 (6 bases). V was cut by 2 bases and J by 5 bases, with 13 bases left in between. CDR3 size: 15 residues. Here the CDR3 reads CASSLLGLADNEQFF. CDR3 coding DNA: TGTGCCAGCAGTTTATTGGGACTGGCCGACAATGAGCAGTTCTTC.

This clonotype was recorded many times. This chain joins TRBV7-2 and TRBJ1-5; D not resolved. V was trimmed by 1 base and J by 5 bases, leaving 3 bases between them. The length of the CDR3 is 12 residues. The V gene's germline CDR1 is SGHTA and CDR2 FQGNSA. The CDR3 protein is CASSLDYQPQHF. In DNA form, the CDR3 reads TGTGCCAGCAGCTTAGATTATCAGCCCCAGCATTTT. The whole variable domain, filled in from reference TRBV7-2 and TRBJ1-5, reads GAGVSQSPSNKVTEKGKDVELRCDPISGHTALYWYRQSLGQGLEFLIYFQGNSAPDKSGLPSDRFSAERTGGSVSTLTIQRTQQEDSAVYLCASSLDYQPQHFGDGTRLSIL.